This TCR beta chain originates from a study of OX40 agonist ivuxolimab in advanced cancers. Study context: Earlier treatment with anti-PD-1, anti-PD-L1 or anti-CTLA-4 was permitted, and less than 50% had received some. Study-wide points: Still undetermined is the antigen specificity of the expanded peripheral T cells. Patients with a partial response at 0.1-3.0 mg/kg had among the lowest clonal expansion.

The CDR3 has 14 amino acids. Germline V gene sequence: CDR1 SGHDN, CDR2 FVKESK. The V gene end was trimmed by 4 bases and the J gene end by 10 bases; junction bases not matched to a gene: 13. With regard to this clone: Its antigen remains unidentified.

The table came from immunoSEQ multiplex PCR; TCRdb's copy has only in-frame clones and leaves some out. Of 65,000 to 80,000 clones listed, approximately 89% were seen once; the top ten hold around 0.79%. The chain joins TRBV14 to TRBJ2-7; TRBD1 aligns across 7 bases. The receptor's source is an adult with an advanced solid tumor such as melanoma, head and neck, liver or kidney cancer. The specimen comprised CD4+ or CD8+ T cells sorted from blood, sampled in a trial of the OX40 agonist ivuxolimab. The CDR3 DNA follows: TGTGCCAGCAGCCCCCTATGGGGGACAGTTTTTCAGTACTTC. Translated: CASSPLWGTVFQYF.